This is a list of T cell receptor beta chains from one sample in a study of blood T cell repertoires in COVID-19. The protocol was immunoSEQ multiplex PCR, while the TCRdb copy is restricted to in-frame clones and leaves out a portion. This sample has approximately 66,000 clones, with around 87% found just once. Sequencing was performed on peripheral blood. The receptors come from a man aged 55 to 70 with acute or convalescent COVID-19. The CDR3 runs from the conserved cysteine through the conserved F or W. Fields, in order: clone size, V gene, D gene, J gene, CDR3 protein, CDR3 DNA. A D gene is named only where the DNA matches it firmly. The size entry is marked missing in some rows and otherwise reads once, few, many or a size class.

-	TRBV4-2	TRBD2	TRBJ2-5	CASSQGGVQETQYF	TGTGCCAGCAGCCAGGGAGGGGTCCAAGAGACCCAGTACTTC
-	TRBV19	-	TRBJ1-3	CATREGSGNTIYF	TGTGCAACTAGGGAGGGCTCTGGAAACACCATATATTTT
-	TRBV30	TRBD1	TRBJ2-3	CAWSETGGVGDTQYF	TGTGCCTGGAGTGAAACAGGGGGCGTCGGAGATACGCAGTATTTT
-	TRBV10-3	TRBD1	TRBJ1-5	CAISESDAGGGQPQHF	TGTGCCATCAGTGAGTCCGACGCAGGGGGCGGTCAGCCCCAGCATTTT
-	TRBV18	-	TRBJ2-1	CASSPPPGLFYNEQFF	TGTGCCAGCTCACCACCGCCAGGTCTTTTTTACAATGAGCAGTTCTTC
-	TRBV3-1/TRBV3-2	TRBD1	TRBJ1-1	CASSQERTGKIEAFF	TGTGCCAGCAGCCAGGAAAGGACAGGGAAGATTGAAGCTTTCTTT
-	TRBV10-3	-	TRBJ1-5	CAIKRNEGGPQHF	TGTGCCATCAAGAGGAATGAGGGTGGGCCCCAGCATTTT
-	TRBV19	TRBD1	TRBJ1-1	CASSRGTGPGNTEAFF	TGTGCCAGTAGTAGAGGGACAGGGCCTGGGAACACTGAAGCTTTCTTT
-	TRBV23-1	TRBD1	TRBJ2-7	CASSQSRGQGFYEQYF	TGCGCCAGCAGTCAATCGCGGGGACAGGGATTCTACGAGCAGTACTTC
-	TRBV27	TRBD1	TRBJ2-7	CASSPDRDVYEQYF	TGTGCCAGCAGCCCTGACAGGGACGTCTACGAGCAGTACTTC
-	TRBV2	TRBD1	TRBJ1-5	CASSGTGENQPQHF	TGTGCCAGCAGCGGGACAGGAGAAAATCAGCCCCAGCATTTT
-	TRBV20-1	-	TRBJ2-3	CSASVGGSTDTQYF	TGCAGTGCTAGTGTAGGCGGTAGCACAGATACGCAGTATTTT
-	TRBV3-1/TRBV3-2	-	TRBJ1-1	CASSHLRGLVAGTEAFF	TGTGCCAGCAGCCATCTCAGGGGATTGGTGGCCGGCACTGAAGCTTTCTTT
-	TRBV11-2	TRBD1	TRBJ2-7	CASSSLRDRGFEQYF	TGTGCCAGCAGCTCGCTCAGGGACAGGGGGTTCGAGCAGTACTTC
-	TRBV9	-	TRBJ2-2	CASSVSLNTGELFF	TGTGCCAGCAGCGTTTCACTAAACACCGGGGAGCTGTTTTTT
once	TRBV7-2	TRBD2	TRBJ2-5	CASSRGGARETQYF	TGTGCCAGCAGCCGCGGGGGGGCCCGGGAGACCCAGTACTTC
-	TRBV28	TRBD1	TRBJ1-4	CASSSTGEGEKLFF	TGTGCCAGCAGTTCGACAGGGGAGGGGGAAAAACTGTTTTTT
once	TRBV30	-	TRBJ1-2	CAWTGRNYGYTF	TGTGCCTGGACGGGTAGGAACTATGGCTACACCTTC
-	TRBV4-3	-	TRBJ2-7	CASSQAVATSYEQYF	TGCGCCAGCAGCCAAGCCGTAGCGACCTCCTACGAGCAGTACTTC
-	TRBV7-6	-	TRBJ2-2	CASSLLVMNTGELFF	TGTGCCAGCAGCTTACTAGTCATGAACACCGGGGAGCTGTTTTTT
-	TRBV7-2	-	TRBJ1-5	CASSGGRDQPQHF	TGTGCCAGCAGTGGAGGAAGAGATCAGCCCCAGCATTTT
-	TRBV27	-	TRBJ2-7	CASSFGISYEQYF	TGTGCCAGCAGTTTCGGTATCTCCTACGAGCAGTACTTC
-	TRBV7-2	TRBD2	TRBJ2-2	CASSLGVISGAANTGELFF	TGTGCCAGCAGCTTAGGGGTGATTAGCGGGGCCGCGAACACCGGGGAGCTGTTTTTT
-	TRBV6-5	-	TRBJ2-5	CASRKLERGETQYF	TGTGCCAGCAGAAAACTGGAGAGGGGGGAGACCCAGTACTTC
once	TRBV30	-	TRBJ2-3	CAWTRLRAATDTQYF	TGTGCCTGGACTCGGTTGCGGGCGGCCACAGATACGCAGTATTTT
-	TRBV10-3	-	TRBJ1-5	CAISGGRENQPQHF	TGTGCCATCAGCGGGGGGAGGGAGAATCAGCCCCAGCATTTT
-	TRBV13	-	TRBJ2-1	CASSLNSGRALGNEQFF	TGTGCCAGCAGCTTAAATTCCGGCAGGGCGCTCGGCAATGAGCAGTTCTTC
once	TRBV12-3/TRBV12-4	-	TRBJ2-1	CASSLVEGPPRFF	TGTGCCAGCAGTTTAGTCGAGGGCCCCCCGAGGTTCTTC
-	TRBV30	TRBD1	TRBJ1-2	CAWSKGQGQSYGYTF	TGTGCCTGGAGTAAGGGACAGGGGCAGAGCTATGGCTACACCTTC
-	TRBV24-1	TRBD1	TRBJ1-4	CATSDSGQGNEKLFF	TGTGCCACCAGTGATTCGGGACAGGGTAATGAAAAACTGTTTTTT
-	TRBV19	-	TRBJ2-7	CASSTEGSEQYF	TGTGCCAGTAGTACCGAGGGAAGCGAGCAGTACTTC
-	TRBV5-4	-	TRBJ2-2	CASSTGSGNTGELFF	TGTGCCAGTTCAACAGGGTCTGGGAACACCGGGGAGCTGTTTTTT
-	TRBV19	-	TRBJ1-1	CASSIVIYTEAFF	TGTGCCAGTAGTATTGTCATTTACACTGAAGCTTTCTTT
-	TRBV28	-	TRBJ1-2	CASSANRVPGYTF	TGTGCCAGCAGTGCAAACAGGGTCCCCGGCTACACCTTC
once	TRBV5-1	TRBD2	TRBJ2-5	CASSTSGSSRETQYF	TGCGCCAGCAGCACTAGCGGATCGTCTCGGGAGACCCAGTACTTC
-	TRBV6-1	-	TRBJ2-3	CASSEVSSTDTQYF	TGTGCCAGCAGTGAAGTAAGCAGCACAGATACGCAGTATTTT
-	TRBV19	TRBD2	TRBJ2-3	CASSMTSGGDTDTQYF	TGTGCCAGTAGTATGACTAGCGGGGGAGACACAGATACGCAGTATTTT
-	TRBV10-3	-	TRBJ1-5	CAISAQNSNQPQHF	TGTGCCATCAGTGCACAGAATAGCAATCAGCCCCAGCATTTT
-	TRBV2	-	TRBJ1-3	CASYSGNTIYF	TGTGCCAGCTACTCTGGAAACACCATATATTTT
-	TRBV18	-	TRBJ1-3	CASSLVDGNSGNTIYF	TGTGCCAGCTCATTGGTGGACGGGAACTCTGGAAACACCATATATTTT
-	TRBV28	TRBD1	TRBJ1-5	CASSHSGTGPNQPQHF	TGTGCCAGCAGTCATTCCGGGACAGGGCCCAATCAGCCCCAGCATTTT
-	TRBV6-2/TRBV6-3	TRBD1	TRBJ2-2	CASSYWTGRVSGELFF	TGTGCCAGCAGTTACTGGACAGGGCGAGTGAGCGGGGAGCTGTTTTTT
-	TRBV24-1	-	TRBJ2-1	CATSSSPYNEQFF	TGTGCCACCAGCTCCTCTCCCTACAATGAGCAGTTCTTC
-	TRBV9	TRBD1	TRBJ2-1	CASSSGQGSYNEQFF	TGTGCCAGCAGCTCGGGACAGGGCAGCTACAATGAGCAGTTCTTC
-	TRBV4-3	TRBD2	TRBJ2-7	CASSSRLAGAIEQYF	TGCGCCAGCAGCTCCCGACTAGCGGGGGCCATCGAGCAGTACTTC
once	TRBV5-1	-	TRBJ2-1	CASSITSYNEQFF	TGCGCCAGCAGCATCACAAGTTACAATGAGCAGTTCTTC
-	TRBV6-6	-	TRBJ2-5	CASSYSGQGQETQYF	TGTGCCAGCAGTTACTCGGGGCAGGGACAAGAGACCCAGTACTTC
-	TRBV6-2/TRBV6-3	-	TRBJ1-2	CASSYSGQSRTYGYTF	TGTGCCAGCAGTTACAGCGGACAGTCCCGAACTTATGGCTACACCTTC
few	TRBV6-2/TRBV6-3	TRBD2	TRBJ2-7	CASSYRTSGGHEQYF	TGTGCCAGCAGTTACCGGACTAGCGGGGGACACGAGCAGTACTTC
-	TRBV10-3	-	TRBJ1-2	CAISLTGPNYGYTF	TGTGCCATCAGCTTGACAGGCCCTAACTATGGCTACACCTTC
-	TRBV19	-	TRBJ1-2	CASSISGANYGYTF	TGTGCCAGTAGTATAAGCGGAGCTAACTATGGCTACACCTTC
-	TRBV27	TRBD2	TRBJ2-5	CASSSSGTSPIYLNF	TGTGCCAGCAGTTCCTCCGGGACTAGCCCCATTTACTTGAACTTC
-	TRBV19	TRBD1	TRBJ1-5	CASSDTGDRNQPQHF	TGTGCCAGTAGTGACACAGGGGATCGCAATCAGCCCCAGCATTTT
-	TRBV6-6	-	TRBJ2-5	CASSSGRTQETQYF	TGTGCCAGCAGTTCCGGACGGACACAAGAGACCCAGTACTTC
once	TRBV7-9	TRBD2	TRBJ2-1	CASSFRTSSSYNEQFF	TGTGCCAGCAGCTTTCGGACTAGCAGCTCCTACAATGAGCAGTTCTTC
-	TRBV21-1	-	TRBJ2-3	CASSKGPPASGGALDTQYF	TGTGCCAGCAGCAAAGGGCCCCCCGCTAGCGGGGGGGCTCTAGATACGCAGTATTTT
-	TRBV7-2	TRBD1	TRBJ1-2	CASSFGTGSNYGYTF	TGTGCCAGCAGCTTCGGGACAGGCTCAAACTATGGCTACACCTTC